What follows is one T cell receptor beta chain and its context. The CDR3 totals 16 residues. Losses at the gene ends were 0 bases for V and 5 bases for J; bases not matched to a gene: 6. Germline V gene data show CDR1 as LGHNA and CDR2 as YSLEER. The record originates from a study of cytomegalovirus exposure and HLA in healthy donors. Study-level background: For the approximately 420 genotyped donors, roughly 80% fell within the Caucasian-associated ancestry cluster.

PCR primers comprised 60 Vbeta and 13 Jbeta primers. Sequencing used immunoSEQ multiplex PCR; TCRdb keeps in-frame clones, though not all of them. Of more than 110,000 clones in the sample, around 79% were seen once. The clonotype comes from a female donor in good health and CMV-seronegative. V gene TRBV4-3 combines with J gene TRBJ2-3; the match to TRBD1 covers 9 bases. The sample consisted of PBMCs. The DNA of the CDR3 is TGCGCCAGCAGCCAAGAACGGGACAGGGAGGTAGATACGCAGTATTTT. It specifies CASSQERDREVDTQYF.